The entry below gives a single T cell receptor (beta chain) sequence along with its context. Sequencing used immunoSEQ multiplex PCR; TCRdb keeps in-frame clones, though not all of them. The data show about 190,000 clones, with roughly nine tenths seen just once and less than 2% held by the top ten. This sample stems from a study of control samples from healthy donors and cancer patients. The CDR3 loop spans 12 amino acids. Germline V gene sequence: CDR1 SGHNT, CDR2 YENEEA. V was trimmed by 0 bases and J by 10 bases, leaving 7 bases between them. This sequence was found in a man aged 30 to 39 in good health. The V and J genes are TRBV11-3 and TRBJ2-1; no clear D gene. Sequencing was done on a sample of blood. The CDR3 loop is CASSLDNREQFF. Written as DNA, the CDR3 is TGTGCCAGCAGCTTAGATAATCGGGAGCAGTTCTTC.